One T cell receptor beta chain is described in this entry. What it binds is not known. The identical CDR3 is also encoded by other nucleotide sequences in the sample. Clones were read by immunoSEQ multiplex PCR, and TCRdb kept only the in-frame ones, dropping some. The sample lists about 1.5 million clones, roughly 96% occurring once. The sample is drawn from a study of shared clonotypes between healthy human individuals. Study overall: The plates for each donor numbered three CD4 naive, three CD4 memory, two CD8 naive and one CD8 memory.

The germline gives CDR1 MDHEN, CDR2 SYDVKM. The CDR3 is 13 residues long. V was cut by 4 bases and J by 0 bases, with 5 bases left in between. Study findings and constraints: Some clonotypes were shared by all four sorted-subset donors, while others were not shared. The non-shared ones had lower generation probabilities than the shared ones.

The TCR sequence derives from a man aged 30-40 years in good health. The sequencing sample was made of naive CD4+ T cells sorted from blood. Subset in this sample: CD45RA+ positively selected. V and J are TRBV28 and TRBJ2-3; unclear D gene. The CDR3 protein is CASSSTSTDTQYF. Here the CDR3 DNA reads TGTGCCAGCAGTTCGACTAGCACAGATACGCAGTATTTT.